This TCR beta chain derives from a study of blood T cell repertoires in COVID-19. This CDR3 is 17 amino acids long. Per germline, CDR1 MNHNS and CDR2 SASEGT. With 8 bases removed from V and 5 bases from J, the gap between germline ends came to 27 bases. The repertoire was sequenced with immunoSEQ multiplex PCR; TCRdb's copy has only in-frame clones and lacks some. The data hold about 140,000 clones, with 85% to 90% observed a single time. The rearrangement joins TRBV6-1 to TRBJ2-5; D perhaps matches TRBD2 (6 bases). This clonotype was sampled from a human donor in a cohort sampled during active COVID-19. Sequencing was carried out using peripheral blood. The CDR3, as DNA: TGTGCCAGCCGTGTCCGAAGCGGGCGGGGAAGGCCCGAGACCCAGTACTTC. It is translated as CASRVRSGRGRPETQYF.